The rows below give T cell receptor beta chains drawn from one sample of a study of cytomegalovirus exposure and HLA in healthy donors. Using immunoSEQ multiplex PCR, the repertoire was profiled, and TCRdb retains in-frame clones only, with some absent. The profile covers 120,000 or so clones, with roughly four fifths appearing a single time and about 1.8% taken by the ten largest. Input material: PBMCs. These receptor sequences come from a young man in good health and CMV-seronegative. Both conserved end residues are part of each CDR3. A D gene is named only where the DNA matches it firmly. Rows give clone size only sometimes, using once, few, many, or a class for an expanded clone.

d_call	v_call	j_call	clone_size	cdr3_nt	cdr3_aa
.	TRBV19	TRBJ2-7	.	TGTGCCAGTAGTTTCGCGGGAAACGCAAGGAGGGCGCAGTACTTC	CASSFAGNARRAQYF
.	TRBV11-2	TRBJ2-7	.	TGTGCCAGCAGCTTCGGACCCCTTGGGGCCGAGCAGTACTTC	CASSFGPLGAEQYF
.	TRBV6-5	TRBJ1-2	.	TGTGCCAGCAGTTACTCGTATGTTTCAGGGCATGGCTACACCTTC	CASSYSYVSGHGYTF
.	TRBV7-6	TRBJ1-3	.	TGTGCCAGCAGCTTAAGTAGCAGCTCTGGAAACACCATATATTTT	CASSLSSSSGNTIYF
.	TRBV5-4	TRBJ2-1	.	TGTGCCAGCAGCTTGAGGGGTTACAATGAGCAGTTCTTC	CASSLRGYNEQFF
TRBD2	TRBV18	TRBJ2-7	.	TGTGCCACCGCGACTAGCGGGGGATCCTACGAGCAGTACTTC	CATATSGGSYEQYF
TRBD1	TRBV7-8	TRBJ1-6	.	TGTGCCAGCAGCTTGGGGAGACAGGGGGCCCAACTTACCCTCAATTCACCCCTCCACTTT	CASSLGRQGAQLTLNSPLHF
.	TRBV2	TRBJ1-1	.	TGTGCCAGCAGGGACAGTCAAAAGTCTGAAGCTTTCTTT	CASRDSQKSEAFF
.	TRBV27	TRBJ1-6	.	TGTGCCAGCAGTTTATATTTCAGTGGGGGGTCACCCCTCCACTTT	CASSLYFSGGSPLHF
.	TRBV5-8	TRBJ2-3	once	TGTGCCAGCAGCTTGAACCGGAGATGGTCCCCCGAGGGGCAGTATTTT	CASSLNRRWSPEGQYF
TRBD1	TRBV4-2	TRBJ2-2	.	TGTGCCAGCAGCCAAGAAATTCATATTGGGGCAGGGGGCAGCGGGGAGCTGTTTTTT	CASSQEIHIGAGGSGELFF
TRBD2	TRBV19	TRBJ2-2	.	TGTGCCAGTAGTATGGGGAGGGACACCGGGGAGCTGTTTTTT	CASSMGRDTGELFF
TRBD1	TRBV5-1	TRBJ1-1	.	TGCGCCAGCAGCCCGAGGACAGGGGGCAAAGTGAACACTGAAGCTTTCTTT	CASSPRTGGKVNTEAFF
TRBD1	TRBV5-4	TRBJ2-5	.	TGTGCCAGCAGCACCCGGACAGGTTCACAAGAGACCCAGTACTTC	CASSTRTGSQETQYF
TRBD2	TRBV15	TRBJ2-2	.	TGTGCCACCAGCAGAGATACCGGGACTAGCGGGCCCAATACCGGGGAGCTGTTTTTT	CATSRDTGTSGPNTGELFF
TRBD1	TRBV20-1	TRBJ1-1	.	TGCAGTGCCTTTACAGGGGCTGAAGCTTTCTTT	CSAFTGAEAFF
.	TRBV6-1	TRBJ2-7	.	TGTGCCAGCAGTGAGGGCAGGGGCCACGAGCAGTACTTC	CASSEGRGHEQYF
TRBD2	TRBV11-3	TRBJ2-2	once	TGTGCCAGCAGCCCCACAGCGGGGCCGAACACCGGGGAGCTGTTTTTT	CASSPTAGPNTGELFF
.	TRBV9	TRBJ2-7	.	TGTGCCAGCAGCCCCCGGACAGCGAGCTCCTACGAGCAGTACTTC	CASSPRTASSYEQYF
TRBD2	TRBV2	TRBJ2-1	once	TGTGCCAGCAGTGAAGCGCGGGGGGGATCCTACAATGAGCAGTTCTTC	CASSEARGGSYNEQFF
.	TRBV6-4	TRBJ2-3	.	TGTGCCAGCAGTGAACTAAATACAGGCTCAGATACGCAGTATTTT	CASSELNTGSDTQYF
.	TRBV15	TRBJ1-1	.	TGTGCCACCAGCAGAGTCGGGCGGGCGGATGAAGCTTTCTTT	CATSRVGRADEAFF
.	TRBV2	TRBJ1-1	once	TGTGCCAGCGGATCTATTAAGAGGGACACTGAAGCTTTCTTT	CASGSIKRDTEAFF
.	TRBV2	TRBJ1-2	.	TGTGCCAGCAGTGAAGCAGGGGGAGCTAACTATGGCTACACCTTC	CASSEAGGANYGYTF
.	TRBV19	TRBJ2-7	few	TGTGCCAGTGGGCTCGGGACGGGAGCCTACGAGCAGTACTTC	CASGLGTGAYEQYF
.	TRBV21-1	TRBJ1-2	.	TGTGCCAGCAGGTGTGCGGGACTGATGTGTTATGGCTACACCTTC	CASRCAGLMCYGYTF
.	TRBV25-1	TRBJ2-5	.	TGTGCCAGCAGTGCCGGGACTGGAGAGACCCAGTACTTC	CASSAGTGETQYF
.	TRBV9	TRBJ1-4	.	TGTGCCAGCAGCGCGGGACTGACTAATGAAAAACTGTTTTTT	CASSAGLTNEKLFF
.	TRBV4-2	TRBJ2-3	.	TGTGCCAGCAGCCAAGATTCCACTAGCAGTAGTGGAGATACGCAGTATTTT	CASSQDSTSSSGDTQYF
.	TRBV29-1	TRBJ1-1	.	TGCAGCGTCGCAGAGGGCGGGAACACTGAAGCTTTCTTT	CSVAEGGNTEAFF
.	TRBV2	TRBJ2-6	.	TGTGCCAGGGAGGTCTGGTCTGGGGCCAACGTCCTGACTTTC	CAREVWSGANVLTF
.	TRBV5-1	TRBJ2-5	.	TGCGCCAGCAGGAATCCCGGGGGAACCGCTGAGACCCAGTACTTC	CASRNPGGTAETQYF
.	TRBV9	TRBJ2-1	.	TGTGCCAGCAGCGTAGGCAGTTCCTACAATGAGCAGTTCTTC	CASSVGSSYNEQFF
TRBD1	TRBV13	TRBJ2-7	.	TGTGCCAGCAGGGCACGGGACAGACCCTCCTACGAGCAGTACTTC	CASRARDRPSYEQYF
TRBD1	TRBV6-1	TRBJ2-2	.	TGTGCCAGCAGTACCCGACAGGGGAGCACCGGGGAGCTGTTTTTT	CASSTRQGSTGELFF
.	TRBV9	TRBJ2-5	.	TGTGCCAGCAGCCGAGTAGGGGCCCGGACCCAGTACTTC	CASSRVGARTQYF
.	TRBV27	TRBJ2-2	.	TGTGCCAGCAGTTCGGGGGAAAGTGCCGGGGAGCTGTTTTTT	CASSSGESAGELFF
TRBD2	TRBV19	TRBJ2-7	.	TGTGCCAGTAGAAGAACTACTAGCGGGGATTACGAGCAGTACTTC	CASRRTTSGDYEQYF
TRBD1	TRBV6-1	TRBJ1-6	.	TGTGCCAGCAGTGAATTCCCGGGACAGGGGGCTAATTCACCCCTCCACTTT	CASSEFPGQGANSPLHF
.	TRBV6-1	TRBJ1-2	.	TGTGCCAGCAGTGAAGGTCTCTATGGCTACACCTTC	CASSEGLYGYTF
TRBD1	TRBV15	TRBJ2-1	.	TGTGCCACCAGCAGAGGGGGACAGGGCCCCTACAATGAGCAGTTCTTC	CATSRGGQGPYNEQFF
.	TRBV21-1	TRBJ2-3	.	TGTGCCAGCAGCCCTGCCCGGGGCACAGATACGCAGTATTTT	CASSPARGTDTQYF
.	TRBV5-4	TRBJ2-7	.	TGTGCCAGCAGCCTAGGCAGCTCCTACGAGCAGTACTTC	CASSLGSSYEQYF
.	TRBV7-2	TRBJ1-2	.	TGTGCCAGCAGCTTAACGACAGGCAACTATGGCTACACCTTC	CASSLTTGNYGYTF
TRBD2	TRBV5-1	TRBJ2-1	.	TGCGCCAGCAGCTTGGGACTAGCGGCCTCCTACAATGAGCAGTTCTTC	CASSLGLAASYNEQFF
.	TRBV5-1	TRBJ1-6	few	TGCGCCAGCAGCCAAGACCGGGTGAGTAATTCACCCCTCCACTTT	CASSQDRVSNSPLHF
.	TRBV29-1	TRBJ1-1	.	TGCAGCGAAGTTCCCCGGGACAAAGACACTGAAGCTTTCTTT	CSEVPRDKDTEAFF
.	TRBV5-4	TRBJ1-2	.	TGTGCCAGCAGCTTACAGGCCGGCGGCTACACCTTC	CASSLQAGGYTF
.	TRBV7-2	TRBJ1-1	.	TGTGCCAGCAGCCAACAGCCAAGTAACTCTGAAGCTTTCTTT	CASSQQPSNSEAFF
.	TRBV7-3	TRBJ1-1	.	TGTGCCAGCAGCTTAAACGGAGGGATGAACACTGAAGCTTTCTTT	CASSLNGGMNTEAFF
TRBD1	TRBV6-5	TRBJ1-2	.	TGTGCCAGCAGTTACGAGCCAAGACAGGGGTCCGTCTACACCTTC	CASSYEPRQGSVYTF
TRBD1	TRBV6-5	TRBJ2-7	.	TGTGCCAGCACCTCGGACAGGGCTTGGAACGAGCAGTACTTC	CASTSDRAWNEQYF
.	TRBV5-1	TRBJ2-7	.	TGCGCCAGCAGCGGACCGACAGTATCCTACGAGCAGTACTTC	CASSGPTVSYEQYF
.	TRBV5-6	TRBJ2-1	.	TGTGCCAGCAGCTTGGTTCGTGGGGGGGCCTATGAGCAGTTCTTC	CASSLVRGGAYEQFF
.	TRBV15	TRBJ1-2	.	TGTGCCACCAGCAGAGGACAAGAAGGCTACACCTTC	CATSRGQEGYTF
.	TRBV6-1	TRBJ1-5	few	TGTGCCAGCAGTGAGGAGGAGGGCTCCGGGCGTCAGCCCCAGCATTTT	CASSEEEGSGRQPQHF
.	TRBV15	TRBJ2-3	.	TGTGCCACCAGCAGAGCGGGGATGGATACGCAGTATTTT	CATSRAGMDTQYF
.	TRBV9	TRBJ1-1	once	TGTGCCAGCAACGGCGGGTTGAACACTGAAGCTTTCTTT	CASNGGLNTEAFF
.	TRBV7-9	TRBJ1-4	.	TGTGCCAGCAGCCCCCCGGGGGTTCCGGATGAAAAACTGTTTTTT	CASSPPGVPDEKLFF